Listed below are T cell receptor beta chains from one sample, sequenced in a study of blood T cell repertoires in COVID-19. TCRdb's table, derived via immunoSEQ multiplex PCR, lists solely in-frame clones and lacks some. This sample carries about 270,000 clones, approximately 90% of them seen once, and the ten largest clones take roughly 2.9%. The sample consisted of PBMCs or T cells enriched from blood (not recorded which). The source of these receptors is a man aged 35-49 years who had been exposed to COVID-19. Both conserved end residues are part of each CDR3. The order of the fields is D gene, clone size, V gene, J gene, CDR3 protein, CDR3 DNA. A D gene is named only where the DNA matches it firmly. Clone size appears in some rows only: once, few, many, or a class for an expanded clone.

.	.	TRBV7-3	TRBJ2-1	CASSLWEVGYNEQFF	TGTGCCAGCAGCTTATGGGAGGTCGGCTACAATGAGCAGTTCTTC
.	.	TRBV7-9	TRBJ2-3	CASSLDPRTSTDTQYF	TGTGCCAGCAGCTTGGACCCGCGGACTAGCACAGATACGCAGTATTTT
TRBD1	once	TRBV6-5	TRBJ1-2	CASRTGGNYGYTF	TGTGCCAGCCGGACAGGGGGCAACTATGGCTACACCTTC
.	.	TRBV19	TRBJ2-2	CASSMSRGHGELFF	TGTGCCAGTAGTATGTCCAGGGGTCACGGGGAGCTGTTTTTT
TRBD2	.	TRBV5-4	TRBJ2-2	CASSLYTSGVTEELFF	TGTGCCAGCAGCTTGTACACTAGCGGCGTCACCGAGGAGCTGTTTTTT
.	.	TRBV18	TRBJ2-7	CASSPLLEGEQYF	TGTGCCAGCTCACCCCTTTTGGAGGGCGAGCAGTACTTC
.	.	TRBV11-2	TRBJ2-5	CASSLEYSQETQYF	TGTGCCAGCAGCTTAGAGTACTCACAAGAGACCCAGTACTTC
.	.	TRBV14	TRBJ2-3	CASSAQGRDTQYF	TGTGCCAGCAGCGCGCAGGGGAGAGATACGCAGTATTTT
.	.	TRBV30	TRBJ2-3	CAWSVWGDGVSQYF	TGTGCCTGGAGTGTATGGGGCGATGGCGTCTCGCAGTATTTT
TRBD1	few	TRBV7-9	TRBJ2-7	CASTSGGSAYEQYF	TGTGCCAGCACCTCAGGGGGTTCAGCCTACGAGCAGTACTTC
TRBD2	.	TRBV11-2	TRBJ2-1	CASSSATSGRASNEQFF	TGTGCCAGCAGCTCGGCGACTAGCGGGAGGGCCAGTAATGAGCAGTTCTTC
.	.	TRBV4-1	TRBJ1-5	CASSQTTWTLSNQPQHF	TGCGCCAGCAGCCAAACAACCTGGACACTTAGCAATCAGCCCCAGCATTTT
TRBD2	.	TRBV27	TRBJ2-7	CASSLTSGSINEQYF	TGTGCCAGCAGTTTGACTAGCGGGAGCATAAACGAGCAGTACTTC
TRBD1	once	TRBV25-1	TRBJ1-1	CASSDRDSEFSEAFF	TGTGCCAGCAGTGACCGGGACAGTGAATTCAGCGAAGCTTTCTTT
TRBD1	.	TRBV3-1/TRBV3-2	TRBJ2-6	CASSRGQGGSGANVLTF	TGTGCCAGCAGCCGAGGACAGGGTGGGTCTGGGGCCAACGTCCTGACTTTC
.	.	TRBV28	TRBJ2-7	CASTGVGEQYF	TGTGCCAGCACCGGAGTCGGTGAGCAGTACTTC
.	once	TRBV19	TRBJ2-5	CASSQTGLGTQYF	TGTGCCAGTAGTCAAACAGGGTTGGGGACCCAGTACTTC
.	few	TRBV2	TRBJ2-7	CASSEAWAGAEQYF	TGTGCCAGCAGTGAAGCATGGGCAGGGGCCGAGCAGTACTTC
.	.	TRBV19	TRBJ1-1	CASTLNFNTEAFF	TGTGCCAGTACCCTGAACTTTAACACTGAAGCTTTCTTT
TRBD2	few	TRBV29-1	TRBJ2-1	CSVALADYNEQFF	TGCAGCGTTGCACTAGCGGATTACAATGAGCAGTTCTTC
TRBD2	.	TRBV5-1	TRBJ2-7	CASSGGVGEYYEQYF	TGCGCCAGCAGCGGGGGGGTAGGAGAATACTACGAGCAGTACTTC
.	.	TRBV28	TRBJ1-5	CASTRGSTGSNQPQHF	TGTGCCAGCACGAGAGGGTCTACCGGGAGCAATCAGCCCCAGCATTTT
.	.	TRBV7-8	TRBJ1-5	CASSLAPGRAIGNQPQHF	TGTGCCAGCAGCTTAGCCCCAGGGAGGGCAATAGGCAATCAGCCCCAGCATTTT
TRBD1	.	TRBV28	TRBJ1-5	CASSPSPGQGRQPQHF	TGTGCCAGCAGCCCCAGTCCGGGACAGGGACGTCAGCCCCAGCATTTT
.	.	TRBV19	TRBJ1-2	CASSLRRNNYGYTF	TGTGCCAGTAGTTTGCGGCGGAACAACTATGGCTACACCTTC
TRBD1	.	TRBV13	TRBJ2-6	CASRYRGEAGANVLTF	TGTGCCAGCAGGTACAGGGGAGAAGCTGGGGCCAACGTCCTGACTTTC
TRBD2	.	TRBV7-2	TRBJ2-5	CASSLEGLDWETQYF	TGTGCCAGCAGCCTAGAGGGACTAGACTGGGAGACCCAGTACTTC
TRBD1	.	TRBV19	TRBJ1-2	CASRRDSDRYGYTF	TGTGCCAGTAGGAGGGACAGCGATCGCTATGGCTACACCTTC
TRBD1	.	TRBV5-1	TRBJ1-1	CASSREGAKITEAFF	TGCGCCAGCAGCCGGGAGGGGGCAAAGATCACTGAAGCTTTCTTT
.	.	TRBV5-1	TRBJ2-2	CASSFRPGGSIEFPPYPNTGELFF	TGCGCCAGCAGCTTCCGCCCCGGCGGAAGCATCGAGTTCCCCCCCTACCCGAACACCGGGGAGCTGTTTTTT
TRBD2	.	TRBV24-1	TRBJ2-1	CATSDSYGREVYNEQFF	TGTGCCACCAGTGATTCATATGGGCGGGAGGTTTACAATGAGCAGTTCTTC
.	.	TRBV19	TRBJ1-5	CASMGGINQPQHF	TGTGCCAGTATGGGAGGAATCAATCAGCCCCAGCATTTT
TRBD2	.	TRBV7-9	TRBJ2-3	CASSFGLAGSTDTQYF	TGTGCCAGCAGCTTTGGACTAGCGGGAAGCACAGATACGCAGTATTTT
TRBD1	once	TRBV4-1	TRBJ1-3	CASSPGQGNTIYF	TGCGCCAGCAGCCCGGGACAGGGAAACACCATATATTTT
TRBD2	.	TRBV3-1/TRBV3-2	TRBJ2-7	CASSPPGTSGRTPYEQYF	TGTGCCAGCAGCCCTCCCGGAACTAGCGGGAGGACCCCCTACGAGCAGTACTTC
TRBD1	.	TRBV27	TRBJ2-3	CASRDRVWDTQYF	TGTGCCAGCCGGGACAGGGTATGGGATACGCAGTATTTT